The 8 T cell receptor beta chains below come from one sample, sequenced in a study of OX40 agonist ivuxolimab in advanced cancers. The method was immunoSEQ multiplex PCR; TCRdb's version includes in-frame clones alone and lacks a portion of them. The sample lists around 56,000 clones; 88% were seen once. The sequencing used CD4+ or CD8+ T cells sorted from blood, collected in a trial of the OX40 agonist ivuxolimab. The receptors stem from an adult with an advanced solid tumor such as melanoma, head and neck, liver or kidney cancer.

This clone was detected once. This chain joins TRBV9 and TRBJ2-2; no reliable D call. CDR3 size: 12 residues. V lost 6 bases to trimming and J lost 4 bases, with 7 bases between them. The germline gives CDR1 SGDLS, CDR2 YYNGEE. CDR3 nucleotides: TGTGCCAGCAACCCGGGCACCGGGGAGCTGTTTTTT. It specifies CASNPGTGELFF.

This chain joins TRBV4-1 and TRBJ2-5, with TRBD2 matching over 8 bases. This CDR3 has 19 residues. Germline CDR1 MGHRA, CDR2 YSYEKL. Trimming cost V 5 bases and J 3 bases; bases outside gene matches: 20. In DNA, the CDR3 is TGCGCCAGCAGCTCTACCCGGGACTTTGTGCGGGGGGCCGAAGAGACCCAGTACTTC. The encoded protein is CASSSTRDFVRGAEETQYF.

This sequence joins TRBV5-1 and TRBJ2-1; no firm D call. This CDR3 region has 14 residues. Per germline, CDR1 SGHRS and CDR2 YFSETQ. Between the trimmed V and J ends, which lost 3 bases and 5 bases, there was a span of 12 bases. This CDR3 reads CASSSMVADNEQFF. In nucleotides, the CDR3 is TGCGCCAGCAGCTCAATGGTGGCGGACAATGAGCAGTTCTTC. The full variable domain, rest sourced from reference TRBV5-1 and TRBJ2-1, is KAGVTQTPRYLIKTRGQQVTLSCSPISGHRSVSWYQQTPGQGLQFLFEYFSETQRNKGNFPGRFSGRQFSNSRSEMNVSTLELGDSALYLCASSSMVADNEQFFGPGTRLTVL.

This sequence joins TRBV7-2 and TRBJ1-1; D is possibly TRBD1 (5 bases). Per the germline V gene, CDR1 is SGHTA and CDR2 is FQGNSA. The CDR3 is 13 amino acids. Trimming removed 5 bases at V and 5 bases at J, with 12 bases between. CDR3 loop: CASSRLGGTEAFF. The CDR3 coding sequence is TGTGCCAGCAGCCGACTTGGGGGGACTGAAGCTTTCTTT.

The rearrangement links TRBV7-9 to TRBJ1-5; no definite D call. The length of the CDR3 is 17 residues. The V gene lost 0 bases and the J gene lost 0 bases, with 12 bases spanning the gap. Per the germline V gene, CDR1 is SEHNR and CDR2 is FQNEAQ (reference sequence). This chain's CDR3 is CASSLAPGPDSNQPQHF. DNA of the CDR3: TGTGCCAGCAGCTTAGCCCCTGGGCCGGATAGCAATCAGCCCCAGCATTTT.

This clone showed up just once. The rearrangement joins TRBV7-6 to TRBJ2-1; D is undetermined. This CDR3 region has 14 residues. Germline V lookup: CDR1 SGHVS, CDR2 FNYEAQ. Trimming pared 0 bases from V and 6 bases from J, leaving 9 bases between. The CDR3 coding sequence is TGTGCCAGCAGCTTAGCGATAGAACTCAATGAGCAGTTCTTC. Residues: CASSLAIELNEQFF. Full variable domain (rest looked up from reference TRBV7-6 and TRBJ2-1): GAGVSQSPRYKVTKRGQDVALRCDPISGHVSLYWYRQALGQGPEFLTYFNYEAQQDKSGLPNDRFSAERPEGSISTLTIQRTEQRDSAMYRCASSLAIELNEQFFGPGTRLTVL.

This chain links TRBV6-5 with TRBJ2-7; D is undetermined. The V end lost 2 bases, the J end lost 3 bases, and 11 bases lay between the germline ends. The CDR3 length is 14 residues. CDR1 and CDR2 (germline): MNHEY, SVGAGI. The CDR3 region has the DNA TGTGCCAGCAGTTACGGTATGGGAAACTACGAGCAGTACGTC. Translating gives CASSYGMGNYEQYV.

This chain's CDR3 is CASSTQRARERNYEQYV. CDR3 DNA sequence: TGTGCCAGCAGCACCCAGCGGGCCCGGGAACGGAATTACGAGCAGTACGTC. The V gene is TRBV21-1, the J gene TRBJ2-7; the DNA was not compared with TRBD2, the D call given in the table. TRBV21-1 corresponds to a pseudogene. The CDR3 is 17 residues long.